This is a list of T cell receptor beta chains from one sample in a study of blood T cell repertoires in COVID-19. Sequenced by immunoSEQ multiplex PCR; TCRdb stores in-frame clones only, minus some. The table shows about 150,000 clones, with 85% to 90% occurring only once. The specimen sequenced was peripheral blood. The receptors were gathered from a man between 50 and 59 years old with active COVID-19. Each CDR3 is given with its conserved first and last residue. D genes are given only for firm matches. Size tells how often a clone was seen (once, few, many) or the class of an expanded clone, and some rows leave it out.

J: TRBJ1-2; size: -; D: TRBD1; length: 17; V: TRBV2; CDR3: CASSGPGQGSPSYGYTF; DNA: TGTGCCAGCAGTGGCCCGGGACAGGGGTCTCCCTCCTATGGCTACACCTTC
J: TRBJ1-1; size: -; D: -; length: 15; V: TRBV4-1; CDR3: CASSQIGTPNTEAFF; DNA: TGCGCCAGCAGCCAAATCGGGACACCGAACACTGAAGCTTTCTTT
J: TRBJ2-5; size: -; D: -; length: 14; V: TRBV19; CDR3: CASSIGGSQETQYF; DNA: TGTGCCAGTAGTATAGGGGGCAGCCAAGAGACCCAGTACTTC
J: TRBJ1-6; size: -; D: -; length: 18; V: TRBV5-6; CDR3: CASSLAEVRLIRNSPLHF; DNA: TGTGCCAGCAGCTTGGCGGAGGTCAGGTTAATCCGAAATTCACCCCTCCACTTT
J: TRBJ2-2; size: -; D: -; length: 14; V: TRBV7-2; CDR3: CASNPGANTGELFF; DNA: TGTGCCAGCAATCCCGGGGCGAACACCGGGGAGCTGTTTTTT
J: TRBJ1-1; size: -; D: -; length: 13; V: TRBV6-5; CDR3: CASRNRANTEAFF; DNA: TGTGCCAGCAGGAACAGGGCGAACACTGAAGCTTTCTTT
J: TRBJ2-3; size: -; D: TRBD2; length: 16; V: TRBV6-6; CDR3: CASSSKRGIFTDTQYF; DNA: TGTGCCAGCAGCTCAAAGCGGGGGATCTTCACAGATACGCAGTATTTT
J: TRBJ2-1; size: -; D: -; length: 14; V: TRBV28; CDR3: CASSLSTVYNEQFF; DNA: TGTGCCAGCAGTTTATCGACAGTTTACAATGAGCAGTTCTTC
J: TRBJ2-7; size: -; D: TRBD2; length: 14; V: TRBV20-1; CDR3: CSASQGSGGREQYF; DNA: TGCAGTGCTAGTCAGGGTAGCGGGGGAAGGGAGCAGTACTTC
J: TRBJ2-2; size: -; D: -; length: 15; V: TRBV25-1; CDR3: CASSSGPQGTGELFF; DNA: TGTGCCAGCAGTTCCGGCCCCCAGGGCACCGGGGAGCTGTTTTTT
J: TRBJ2-3; size: -; D: -; length: 17; V: TRBV6-2/TRBV6-3; CDR3: CASSPRSGGLRTDTQYF; DNA: TGTGCCAGCAGTCCCCGCTCTGGGGGACTCCGCACAGATACGCAGTATTTT
J: TRBJ2-2; size: -; D: TRBD2; length: 16; V: TRBV19; CDR3: CASSTRTSGGTGELFF; DNA: TGTGCCAGTAGTACTCGAACTAGCGGGGGCACCGGGGAGCTGTTTTTT
J: TRBJ1-1; size: -; D: TRBD1; length: 18; V: TRBV3-1/TRBV3-2; CDR3: CASSPRFPGQGPNTEAFF; DNA: TGTGCCAGCAGCCCTAGGTTCCCCGGACAGGGACCGAACACTGAAGCTTTCTTT
J: TRBJ2-7; size: -; D: TRBD2; length: 14; V: TRBV3-1/TRBV3-2; CDR3: CASSPAGGRGEQYF; DNA: TGTGCCAGCAGCCCAGCGGGGGGTCGAGGGGAGCAGTACTTC
J: TRBJ1-6; size: few; D: -; length: 14; V: TRBV9; CDR3: CASSVEGRRSPLHF; DNA: TGTGCCAGCAGCGTAGAAGGCCGGAGGTCACCCCTCCACTTT
J: TRBJ2-7; size: -; D: -; length: 13; V: TRBV3-1/TRBV3-2; CDR3: CASSQVSSYEQYF; DNA: TGTGCCAGCAGCCAGGTATCCAGCTACGAGCAGTACTTC
J: TRBJ1-4; size: few; D: -; length: 14; V: TRBV7-9; CDR3: CASSLGRRGEKLFF; DNA: TGTGCCAGCAGCTTAGGGCGAAGAGGGGAAAAACTGTTTTTT
J: TRBJ2-1; size: -; D: TRBD2; length: 16; V: TRBV5-1; CDR3: CVSSPPTSGGAVEQFF; DNA: TGCGTCAGCAGCCCTCCGACTAGCGGGGGGGCGGTGGAGCAGTTCTTC
J: TRBJ1-1; size: -; D: TRBD1; length: 14; V: TRBV28; CDR3: CASRTGVESTEAFF; DNA: TGTGCCAGCAGAACAGGGGTTGAGAGCACTGAAGCTTTCTTT
J: TRBJ2-1; size: -; D: -; length: 14; V: TRBV7-3; CDR3: CASSPQGPHNEQFF; DNA: TGTGCCAGCAGCCCGCAGGGGCCACACAATGAGCAGTTCTTC
J: TRBJ1-1; size: -; D: TRBD1; length: 14; V: TRBV19; CDR3: CASSITGGRAEAFF; DNA: TGTGCCAGTAGTATTACAGGGGGCCGGGCTGAAGCTTTCTTT
J: TRBJ2-7; size: -; D: TRBD1; length: 13; V: TRBV27; CDR3: CASSRDRFYEQYF; DNA: TGTGCCAGCAGCCGGGACAGGTTCTACGAGCAGTACTTC
J: TRBJ1-6; size: -; D: -; length: 15; V: TRBV7-2; CDR3: CASSSQGMVGSPLHF; DNA: TGTGCCAGCAGCTCACAGGGAATGGTGGGGTCACCCCTCCACTTT
J: TRBJ2-7; size: -; D: -; length: 14; V: TRBV10-3; CDR3: CAIGGERGPYEQYF; DNA: TGTGCCATCGGGGGCGAGCGAGGACCCTACGAGCAGTACTTC
J: TRBJ2-2; size: -; D: -; length: 16; V: TRBV5-1; CDR3: CASSLEGLAGAGELFF; DNA: TGCGCCAGCAGCTTGGAAGGGCTAGCTGGTGCCGGGGAGCTGTTTTTT
J: TRBJ1-2; size: -; D: TRBD1; length: 13; V: TRBV19; CDR3: CASLSGGFYGYTF; DNA: TGTGCCAGCCTGTCAGGGGGCTTCTATGGCTACACCTTC
J: TRBJ1-2; size: once; D: -; length: 13; V: TRBV6-5; CDR3: CASTRGGWYGYTF; DNA: TGTGCCAGCACGAGGGGGGGGTGGTATGGCTACACCTTC
J: TRBJ2-2; size: -; D: TRBD1; length: 15; V: TRBV7-9; CDR3: CASSSDRGTPGELFF; DNA: TGTGCCAGCAGCTCGGACAGGGGGACGCCCGGGGAGCTGTTTTTT
J: TRBJ2-5; size: -; D: -; length: 14; V: TRBV6-5; CDR3: CASSYGTGQETQYF; DNA: TGTGCCAGCAGTTACGGTACGGGGCAAGAGACCCAGTACTTC
J: TRBJ2-3; size: -; D: -; length: 14; V: TRBV7-3; CDR3: CASSLMRQTDTQYF; DNA: TGTGCCAGCAGCTTAATGCGACAGACAGATACGCAGTATTTT
J: TRBJ2-5; size: -; D: TRBD2; length: 16; V: TRBV19; CDR3: CASSIKAGGPQETQYF; DNA: TGTGCCAGTAGTATTAAGGCGGGGGGGCCCCAAGAGACCCAGTACTTC
J: TRBJ1-3; size: -; D: -; length: 14; V: TRBV6-5; CDR3: CASRTDTSGNTIYF; DNA: TGTGCCAGCAGAACTGACACCTCTGGAAACACCATATATTTT
J: TRBJ1-3; size: -; D: -; length: 16; V: TRBV4-1; CDR3: CASTRGGISSGNTIYF; DNA: TGCGCCAGCACCCGGGGAGGAATAAGCTCTGGAAACACCATATATTTT
J: TRBJ2-5; size: few; D: TRBD2; length: 15; V: TRBV5-8; CDR3: CASSLSGGLGETQYF; DNA: TGTGCCAGCAGCTTGTCGGGGGGGCTGGGAGAGACCCAGTACTTC
J: TRBJ2-5; size: once; D: -; length: 11; V: TRBV6-6; CDR3: CASSSQETQYF; DNA: TGTGCCAGCAGTTCTCAAGAGACCCAGTACTTC
J: TRBJ2-1; size: -; D: -; length: 14; V: TRBV10-3; CDR3: CAISDLSRGNEQFF; DNA: TGTGCCATCAGTGATTTATCTAGGGGGAATGAGCAGTTCTTC
J: TRBJ2-6; size: once; D: -; length: 18; V: TRBV2; CDR3: CASSYLGGFISGANVLTF; DNA: TGTGCCAGCAGTTATTTAGGCGGGTTCATATCTGGGGCCAACGTCCTGACTTTC